This TCR beta chain was retrieved from a study of a mutant IDH1 vaccine in newly diagnosed glioma. The protocol was immunoSEQ multiplex PCR, while the TCRdb copy is restricted to in-frame clones and leaves out a portion. This sample yields about 53,000 clones, of which around 82% are seen a single time; approximately 2.8% belongs to the top ten. Stated time point: week 5, during vaccination. One vaccine dose held 300 ug of mutant IDH1 20-mer peptide and came with topical imiquimod. Points on this clone: The antigen remains undetermined.

The CDR3 length is 11 residues. Germline V gene lookup returns CDR1 SQVTM and CDR2 ANQGSEA. Trimming removed 2 bases at V and 5 bases at J, with 7 bases between. Here the sequenced sample was PBMCs, taken from a glioma patient whose treatment included an IDH1 peptide vaccine. The chain joins TRBV29-1 to TRBJ2-7; D gene unclear. This TCR came from a woman between 18 and 29 years old with glioma. Some clones in this sample may be carry-over from other donors' samples. CDR3 nucleotides: TGCAGCGTTGAACAGGTCCACGAGCAGTACTTC. Its protein product is CSVEQVHEQYF.